The 19 T cell receptor beta chains presented below share a single source sample, sequenced in a study of cytomegalovirus exposure and HLA in healthy donors. With 60 Vbeta and 13 Jbeta primers, the PCR was carried out. Assay: immunoSEQ multiplex PCR; the TCRdb copy retains only in-frame clones and omits some. The sample has 35,000 to 45,000 clones, approximately 52% seen once. Input material: PBMCs. The receptor set was obtained from a human donor in good health.

This clone has a handful of counts. This sequence joins TRBV6-5 and TRBJ2-5, with TRBD1 matching over 7 bases. The CDR3 spans 13 residues. Germline loops: CDR1 MNHEY, CDR2 SVGAGI. In DNA, the CDR3 is TGTGCACTAGAACAGGGGACCGCCGGGGCCCAGTACTTC. Its protein is CALEQGTAGAQYF.

The chain recombines TRBV5-4 with TRBJ2-4, with 7 bases fitting TRBD1. V shed 2 bases and J 5 bases; nucleotides not matched to a gene: 4. From germline, CDR1 is SGHNT and CDR2 YYREEE (reference sequence). The CDR3 runs to 14 residues. CDR3 in amino acids: CASSFIGTENIQYF. CDR3 in DNA: TGTGCCAGCAGCTTCATCGGGACAGAAAACATTCAGTACTTC.

V gene TRBV6-5 combines with J gene TRBJ2-7; 9 nucleotides line up with TRBD2. The CDR3 runs to 14 residues. In germline, CDR1 is MNHEY, CDR2 SVGAGI. V trimming: 3 bases; J trimming: 4 bases; junction bases outside the gene matches: 4. CDR3 region: CASSYMTSGYEQYF. The CDR3 nucleotides read TGTGCCAGCAGTTATATGACTAGCGGTTACGAGCAGTACTTC.

About this clone: In the same sample, other DNA sequences code for this CDR3. CDR3 sequence reads: CASSHRQGNQPQHF. CDR3 bases: TGTGCCAGCAGTCACCGACAGGGCAATCAGCCCCAGCATTTT. V is TRBV19 and J is TRBJ1-5, with a possible D match to TRBD1 (6 bases). This CDR3 is built from 14 residues. With 9 bases removed from V and 2 bases from J, the gap between germline ends came to 14 bases. The germline CDR1 and CDR2 sequences are LNHDA and SQIVND (reference sequence).

CDR3 nucleotides: TGTGCCAGCAGTTCAGGGGTTGGAGGTCCATACGAGCAGTACTTC. As protein: CASSSGVGGPYEQYF. The chain links TRBV9 to TRBJ2-7, with a possible D match to TRBD1 (6 bases). V lost 5 bases and J 4 bases, leaving 19 bases between the germline ends. CDR3 length: 15 residues. CDR1 is SGDLS and CDR2 is YYNGEE in the germline V gene.

This clone was seen a few times. The rearrangement joins TRBV7-2 to TRBJ2-7; 9 bases fit TRBD1. The germline V gene encodes CDR1 SGHTA and CDR2 FQGNSA. The CDR3 contains 18 residues. V lost 5 bases, J lost 2 bases, and 16 bases stayed unmatched. The CDR3 sequence is CASSQVNNRGRLAYEQYF. The CDR3 DNA sequence: TGTGCCAGCAGCCAAGTTAACAACAGGGGGCGTTTAGCCTACGAGCAGTACTTC.

This clone was counted only a few times. The chain is built from TRBV29-1 and TRBJ2-7; D is possibly TRBD1 (5 bases). Germline CDR1 reads SQVTM; CDR2 reads ANQGSEA. The CDR3 loop spans 15 amino acids. V was pared by 3 bases and J by 3 bases, with 18 bases between. DNA for the CDR3: TGCAGCGTTGATATCAGGACAAAGATTAACTACGAGCAGTACTTC. This encodes CSVDIRTKINYEQYF.

This chain uses TRBV7-3 with TRBJ2-3; TRBD1 aligns across 9 bases. This CDR3 is 16 amino acids long. From germline, CDR1 is SGHTA and CDR2 FQGTGA. The V gene end was trimmed by 3 bases and the J gene end by 3 bases; junction bases not matched to a gene: 7. The DNA of the CDR3 is TGTGCCAGCAGCTTCGGGACAGGGACGAATACAGATACGCAGTATTTT. It is translated as CASSFGTGTNTDTQYF.

CDR3 bases: TGTGCCAGCAGTCCCCGGGATTCCGCAACTAATGAAAAACTGTTTTTT. It is translated as CASSPRDSATNEKLFF. The gene calls are TRBV6-4 and TRBJ1-4, with D unresolved. The ends were cut back, 5 bases at V and 0 bases at J, with 13 bases in the middle. The CDR3 spans 16 residues. Per germline, CDR1 MRHNA and CDR2 SNTAGT.

This clone was recorded once. V is TRBV6-6 and J is TRBJ2-7, with 11 bases fitting TRBD1. Germline V gene lookup returns CDR1 MNHNY and CDR2 SVGAGI (reference sequence). Unmatched junction bases numbered 7, after V lost 6 bases and J lost 3 bases. CDR3 length: 15 residues. DNA of the CDR3: TGTGCCAGCAGCAAAGTGGGACAGGGGGTCTACGAGCAGTACTTC. This encodes CASSKVGQGVYEQYF.

The V gene is TRBV18, the J gene TRBJ2-5; D is unclear. Per the germline V gene, CDR1 is KGHSH and CDR2 is LQKENI. This CDR3 comprises 11 residues. V was pared by 2 bases and J by 5 bases, with 3 bases between. CDR3 DNA sequence: TGTGCCAGCTCACCAGCGGAGACCCAGTACTTC. Its protein is CASSPAETQYF.

J is TRBJ2-2 and V is TRBV14, with D uncertain. Between the trimmed V and J ends, which lost 4 bases and 2 bases, there was a span of 8 bases. The germline CDR1 and CDR2 sequences are SGHDN and FVKESK. The CDR3 covers 14 residues. The CDR3 sequence: CASSLRINTGELFF. The CDR3 DNA reads as TGTGCCAGCAGCCTCAGAATAAACACCGGGGAGCTGTTTTTT.

The chain carries TRBV4-2 and TRBJ2-2; 8 bases agree with TRBD2. This CDR3 region has 17 residues. Trimming at V came to 0 bases and at J to 8 bases, leaving 11 bases not matched to a gene. CDR1 is LGHNA and CDR2 is YNFKEQ in the germline V gene. CDR3 sequence reads: CASSQDSQRELVGELFF. DNA of the CDR3: TGTGCCAGCAGCCAAGATTCCCAGCGGGAGTTAGTTGGGGAGCTGTTTTTT.

The chain uses TRBV18 and TRBJ1-6; tentative D call: TRBD1 (5 bases). V was trimmed by 3 bases and J by 9 bases, leaving 18 bases between them. Germline lookup yields CDR1 KGHSH and CDR2 LQKENI. CDR3 size: 16 residues. The CDR3 DNA reads TGTGCCAGCTCACCGGGGCAGCTTTTATCAATTTCACCCCTCCACTTT. As protein: CASSPGQLLSISPLHF.

This clone occurred a few times. The V call is TRBV27, the J call TRBJ1-5; D is unresolved. V lost 0 bases and J 2 bases, leaving 11 bases between the germline ends. The CDR3 has 16 residues. From germline, CDR1 is MNHEY and CDR2 SMNVEV (reference sequence). CDR3 in amino acids: CASSLSDGSGNQPQHF. CDR3 coding DNA: TGTGCCAGCAGTTTATCCGACGGGTCGGGCAATCAGCCCCAGCATTTT.

There are a few counts of this clone. In DNA, the CDR3 is TGTGCCAGCAGTCAACTAGCGGGGGGGCCTTACGAGCAGTACTTC. Translation: CASSQLAGGPYEQYF. This chain connects TRBV6-5 to TRBJ2-7, with TRBD2 matching over 13 bases. Germline V gene data show CDR1 as MNHEY and CDR2 as SVGAGI. The CDR3 length is 15 residues. Trimming cost V 5 bases and J 4 bases; bases outside gene matches: 5.

The rearrangement links TRBV7-6 to TRBJ2-1; TRBD1 matches 8 bases. Germline CDR1 is SGHVS and CDR2 is FNYEAQ. The CDR3 spans 17 residues. V was clipped by 3 bases and J by 0 bases; unmatched bases: 7. The CDR3 nucleotides read TGTGCCAGCAGCTTGCAACCAGGGGGCTTCTCCTACAATGAGCAGTTCTTC. This sequence encodes CASSLQPGGFSYNEQFF.

The genes are TRBV7-9 and TRBJ1-5; TRBD1 agrees at 7 bases. Germline V gene sequence: CDR1 SEHNR, CDR2 FQNEAQ (reference sequence). The CDR3 is made up of 14 amino acids. J gave up 4 bases and V 5 bases, and 5 bases lay outside the gene matches. This CDR3 is CASSAGQANQPQHF. CDR3 bases: TGTGCCAGCAGCGCCGGACAGGCGAATCAGCCCCAGCATTTT.

This clone appeared a few times. V gene TRBV7-2 combines with J gene TRBJ2-5; a weak D match, TRBD2 (6 bases). The CDR3 runs to 13 residues. Trimming stripped 1 base from V and 12 bases from J, with 15 bases between. The V gene's germline CDR1 is SGHTA and CDR2 FQGNSA. The CDR3 sequence: CASSLERGRTEYF. CDR3 bases: TGTGCCAGCAGCTTAGAACGGGGGAGGACGGAGTACTTC.